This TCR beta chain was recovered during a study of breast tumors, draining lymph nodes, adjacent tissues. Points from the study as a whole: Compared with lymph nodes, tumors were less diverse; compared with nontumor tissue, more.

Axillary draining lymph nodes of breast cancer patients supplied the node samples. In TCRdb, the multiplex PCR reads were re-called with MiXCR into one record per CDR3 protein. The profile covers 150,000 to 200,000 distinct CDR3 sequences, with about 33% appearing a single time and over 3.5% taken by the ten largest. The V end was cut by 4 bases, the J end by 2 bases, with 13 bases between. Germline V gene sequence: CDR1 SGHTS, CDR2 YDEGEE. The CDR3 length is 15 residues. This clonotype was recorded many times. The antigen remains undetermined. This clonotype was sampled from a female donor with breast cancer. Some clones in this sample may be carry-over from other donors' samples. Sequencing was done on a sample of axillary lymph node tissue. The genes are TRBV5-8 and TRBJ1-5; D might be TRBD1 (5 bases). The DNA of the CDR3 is TGTGCCAGCAGCCAAGGAGGCAGGGGCAATCAGCCCCAGCATTTT. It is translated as CASSQGGRGNQPQHF.